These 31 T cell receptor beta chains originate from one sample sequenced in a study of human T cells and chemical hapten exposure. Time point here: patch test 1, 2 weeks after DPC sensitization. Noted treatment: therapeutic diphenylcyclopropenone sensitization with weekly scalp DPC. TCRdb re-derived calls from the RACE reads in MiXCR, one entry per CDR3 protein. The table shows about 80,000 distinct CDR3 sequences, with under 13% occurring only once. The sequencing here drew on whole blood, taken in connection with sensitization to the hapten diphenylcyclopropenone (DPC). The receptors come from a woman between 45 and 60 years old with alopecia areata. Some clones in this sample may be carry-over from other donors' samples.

The CDR3 DNA is TGCAGCGTTGACTTGAACCAAGAGACCCAGTACTTC. As protein: CSVDLNQETQYF. The chain joins TRBV29-1 to TRBJ2-5, with D unresolved. The ends were cut back, 3 bases at V and 0 bases at J, with 5 bases in the middle. The CDR3 spans 12 residues. The germline gives CDR1 SQVTM, CDR2 ANQGSEA.

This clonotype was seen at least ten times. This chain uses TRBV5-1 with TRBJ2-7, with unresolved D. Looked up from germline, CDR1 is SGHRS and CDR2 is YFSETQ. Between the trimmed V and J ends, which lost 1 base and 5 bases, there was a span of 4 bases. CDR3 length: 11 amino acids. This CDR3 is CASSLSDEQYF. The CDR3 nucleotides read TGCGCCAGCAGCTTGAGCGACGAGCAGTACTTC. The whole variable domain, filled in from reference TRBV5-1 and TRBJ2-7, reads KAGVTQTPRYLIKTRGQQVTLSCSPISGHRSVSWYQQTPGQGLQFLFEYFSETQRNKGNFPGRFSGRQFSNSRSEMNVSTLELGDSALYLCASSLSDEQYFGPGTRLTVT.

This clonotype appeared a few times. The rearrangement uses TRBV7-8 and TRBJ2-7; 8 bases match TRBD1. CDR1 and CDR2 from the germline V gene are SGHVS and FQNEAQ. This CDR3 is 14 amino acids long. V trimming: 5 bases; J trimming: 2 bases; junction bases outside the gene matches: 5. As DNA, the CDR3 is TGTGCCAGCAGCCCGACAGGGGTCGCCTACGAGCAGTACTTC. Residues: CASSPTGVAYEQYF.

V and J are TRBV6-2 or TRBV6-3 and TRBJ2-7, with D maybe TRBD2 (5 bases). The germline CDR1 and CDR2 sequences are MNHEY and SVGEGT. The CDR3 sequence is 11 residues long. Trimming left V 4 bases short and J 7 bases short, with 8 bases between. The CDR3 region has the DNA TGTGCCAGCAGTTTCCCGGGGGAGCAGTACTTC. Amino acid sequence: CASSFPGEQYF.

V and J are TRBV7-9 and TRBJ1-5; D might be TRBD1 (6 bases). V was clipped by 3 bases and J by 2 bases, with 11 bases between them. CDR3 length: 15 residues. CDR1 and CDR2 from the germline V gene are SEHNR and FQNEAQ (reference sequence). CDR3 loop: CASSLGRGGNQPQHF. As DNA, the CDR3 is TGTGCCAGCAGCTTGGGCAGGGGAGGCAATCAGCCCCAGCATTTT.

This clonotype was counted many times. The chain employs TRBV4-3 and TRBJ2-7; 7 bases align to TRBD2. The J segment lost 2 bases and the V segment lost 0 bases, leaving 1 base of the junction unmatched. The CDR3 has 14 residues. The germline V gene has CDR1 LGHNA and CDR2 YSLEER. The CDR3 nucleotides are TGCGCCAGCAGCCAAGATGCGGGGGCCTACGAGCAGTACTTC. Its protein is CASSQDAGAYEQYF.

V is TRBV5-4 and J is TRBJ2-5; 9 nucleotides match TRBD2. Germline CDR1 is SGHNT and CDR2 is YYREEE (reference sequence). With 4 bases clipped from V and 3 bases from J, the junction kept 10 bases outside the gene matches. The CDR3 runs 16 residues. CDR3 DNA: TGTGCCAGCAGCCCCGACGGGGTAGCGGGAGAAGAGACCCAGTACTTC. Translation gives CASSPDGVAGEETQYF.

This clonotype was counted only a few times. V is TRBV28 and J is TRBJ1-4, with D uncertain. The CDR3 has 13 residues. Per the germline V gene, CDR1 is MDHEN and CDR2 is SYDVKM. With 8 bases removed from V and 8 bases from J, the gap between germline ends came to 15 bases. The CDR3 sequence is CASRRAGEEKLFF. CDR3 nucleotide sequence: TGTGCCAGCCGTCGGGCCGGTGAGGAAAAACTGTTTTTT.

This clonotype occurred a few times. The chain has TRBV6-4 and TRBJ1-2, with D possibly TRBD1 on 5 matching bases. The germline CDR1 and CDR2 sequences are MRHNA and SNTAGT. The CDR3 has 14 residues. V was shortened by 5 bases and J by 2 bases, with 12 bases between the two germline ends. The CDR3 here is CASSPGNANYGYTF. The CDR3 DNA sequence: TGTGCCAGCAGTCCAGGGAATGCGAACTATGGCTACACCTTC.

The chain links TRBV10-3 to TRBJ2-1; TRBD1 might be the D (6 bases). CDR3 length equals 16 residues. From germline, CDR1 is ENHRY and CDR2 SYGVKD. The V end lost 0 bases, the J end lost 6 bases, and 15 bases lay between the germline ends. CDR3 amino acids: CAISESRGRPSNEQFF. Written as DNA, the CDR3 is TGTGCCATCAGTGAGTCGAGGGGGAGACCATCCAATGAGCAGTTCTTC.

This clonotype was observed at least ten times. CDR3 sequence: CASQPQGTHQPQHF. CDR3 in DNA: TGTGCCAGCCAGCCCCAGGGGACGCATCAGCCCCAGCATTTT. The rearrangement links TRBV27 to TRBJ1-5, with D possibly matching TRBD1 (6 bases). The CDR3 contains 14 residues. Germline V gives CDR1 MNHEY, CDR2 SMNVEV (reference sequence). Deletions cut 8 bases from V and 5 bases from J, with 16 bases between.

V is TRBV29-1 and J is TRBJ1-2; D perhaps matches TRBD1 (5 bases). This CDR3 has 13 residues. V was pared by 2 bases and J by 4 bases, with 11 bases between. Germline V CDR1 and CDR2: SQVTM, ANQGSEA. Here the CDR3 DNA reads TGCAGCGTTGAACCCCAGGGAACCTATGGCTACACCTTC. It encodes CSVEPQGTYGYTF.

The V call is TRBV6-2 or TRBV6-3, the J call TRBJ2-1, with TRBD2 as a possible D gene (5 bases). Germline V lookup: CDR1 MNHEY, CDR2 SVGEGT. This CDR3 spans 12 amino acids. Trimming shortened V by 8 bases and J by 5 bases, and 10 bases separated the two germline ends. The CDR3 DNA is TGTGCCAGCCAGCCGGGAAACAATGAGCAGTTCTTC. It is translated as CASQPGNNEQFF.

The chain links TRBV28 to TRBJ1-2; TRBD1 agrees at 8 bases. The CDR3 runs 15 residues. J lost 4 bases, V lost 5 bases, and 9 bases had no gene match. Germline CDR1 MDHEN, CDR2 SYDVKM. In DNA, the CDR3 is TGTGCCAGCAGTGTGGACAGGGCCGTGGGCTATGGCTACACCTTC. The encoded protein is CASSVDRAVGYGYTF.

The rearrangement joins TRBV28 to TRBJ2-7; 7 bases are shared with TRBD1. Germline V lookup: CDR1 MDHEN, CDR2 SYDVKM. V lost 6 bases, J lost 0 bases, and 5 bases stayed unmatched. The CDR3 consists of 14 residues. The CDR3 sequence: CASSSGGASYEQYF. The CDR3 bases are TGTGCCAGCAGCTCAGGGGGTGCCTCCTACGAGCAGTACTTC.

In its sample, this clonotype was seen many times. CDR3 DNA: TGTGCCAGCAGTGCCCTGGAAGGGACTGAAGCTTTCTTT. Its translation is CASSALEGTEAFF. V is TRBV6-4 and J is TRBJ1-1; D is undetermined. V was pared by 4 bases and J by 5 bases, with 11 bases between. Per germline, CDR1 MRHNA and CDR2 SNTAGT. This CDR3 comprises 13 residues.

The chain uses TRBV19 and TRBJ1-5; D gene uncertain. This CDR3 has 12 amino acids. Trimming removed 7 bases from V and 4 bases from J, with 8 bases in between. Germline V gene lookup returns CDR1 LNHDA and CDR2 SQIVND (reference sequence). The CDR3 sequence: CASTEGNQPQHF. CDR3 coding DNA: TGTGCCAGTACGGAAGGTAATCAGCCCCAGCATTTT.

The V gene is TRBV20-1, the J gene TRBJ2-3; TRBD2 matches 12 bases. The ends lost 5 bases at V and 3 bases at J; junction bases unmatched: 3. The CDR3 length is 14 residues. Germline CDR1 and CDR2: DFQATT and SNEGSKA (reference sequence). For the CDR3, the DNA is TGCAGTGCTGGAGGACTAGCGGGAACAGATACGCAGTATTTT. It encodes CSAGGLAGTDTQYF.

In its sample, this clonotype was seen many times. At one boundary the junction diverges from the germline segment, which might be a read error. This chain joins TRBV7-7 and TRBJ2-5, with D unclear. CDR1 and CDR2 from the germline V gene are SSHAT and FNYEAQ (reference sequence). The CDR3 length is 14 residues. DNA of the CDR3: TGTGCTAGCAGCTTAAGTGGACCACAAGAGACCCAGTACTTC. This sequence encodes CASSLSGPQETQYF.

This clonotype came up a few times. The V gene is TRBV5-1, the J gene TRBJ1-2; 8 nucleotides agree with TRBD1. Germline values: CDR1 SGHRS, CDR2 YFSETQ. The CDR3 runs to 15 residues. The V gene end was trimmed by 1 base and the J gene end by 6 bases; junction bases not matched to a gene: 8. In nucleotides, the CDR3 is TGCGCCAGCAGCTTGAATCCCGACAGGGGAGATGGCTACACCTTC. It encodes CASSLNPDRGDGYTF. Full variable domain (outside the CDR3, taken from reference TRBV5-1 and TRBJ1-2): KAGVTQTPRYLIKTRGQQVTLSCSPISGHRSVSWYQQTPGQGLQFLFEYFSETQRNKGNFPGRFSGRQFSNSRSEMNVSTLELGDSALYLCASSLNPDRGDGYTFGSGTRLTVV.

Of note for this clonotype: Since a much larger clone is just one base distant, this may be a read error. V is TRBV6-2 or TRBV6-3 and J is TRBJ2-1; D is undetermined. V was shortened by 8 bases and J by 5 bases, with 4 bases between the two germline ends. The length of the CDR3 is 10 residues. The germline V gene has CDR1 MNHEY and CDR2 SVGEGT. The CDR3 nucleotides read TGTGCCAGCGGGCACAATGAGCAGTTCTTC. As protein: CASGHNEQFF.

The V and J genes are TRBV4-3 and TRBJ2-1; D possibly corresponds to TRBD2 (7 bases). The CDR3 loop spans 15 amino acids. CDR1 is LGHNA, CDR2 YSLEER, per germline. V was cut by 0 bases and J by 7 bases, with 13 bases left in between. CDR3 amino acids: CASSQDGGAGNEQFF. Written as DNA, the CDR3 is TGCGCCAGCAGCCAAGATGGGGGGGCCGGGAATGAGCAGTTCTTC.

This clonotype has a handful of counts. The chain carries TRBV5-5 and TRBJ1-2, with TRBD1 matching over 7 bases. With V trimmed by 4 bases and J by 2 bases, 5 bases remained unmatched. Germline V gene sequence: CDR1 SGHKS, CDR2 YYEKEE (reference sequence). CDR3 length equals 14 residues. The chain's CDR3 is CASSAGQNNYGYTF. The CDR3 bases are TGTGCCAGCAGCGCGGGACAGAACAACTATGGCTACACCTTC.

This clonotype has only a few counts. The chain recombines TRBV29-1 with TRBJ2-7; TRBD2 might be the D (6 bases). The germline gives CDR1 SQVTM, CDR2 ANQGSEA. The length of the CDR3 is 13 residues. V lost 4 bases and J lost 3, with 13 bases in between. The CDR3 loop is CSVARDFNYEQYF. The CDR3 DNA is TGCAGCGTTGCCCGGGACTTCAACTACGAGCAGTACTTC.

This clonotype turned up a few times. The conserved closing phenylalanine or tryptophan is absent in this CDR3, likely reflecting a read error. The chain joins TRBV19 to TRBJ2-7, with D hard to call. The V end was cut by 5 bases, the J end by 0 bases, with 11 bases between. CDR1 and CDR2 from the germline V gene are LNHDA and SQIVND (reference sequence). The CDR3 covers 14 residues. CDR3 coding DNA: TGTGCCAGTAGTTCGGCAGGCAGCTCCTACGAGCAGTACTCC. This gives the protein CASSSAGSSYEQYS.

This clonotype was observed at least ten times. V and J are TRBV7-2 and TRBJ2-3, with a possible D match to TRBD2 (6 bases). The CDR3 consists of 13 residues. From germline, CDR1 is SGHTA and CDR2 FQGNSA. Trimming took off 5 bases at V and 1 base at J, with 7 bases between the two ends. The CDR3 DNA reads TGTGCCAGCAGCAGGGAGGGCACAGATACGCAGTATTTT. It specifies CASSREGTDTQYF.

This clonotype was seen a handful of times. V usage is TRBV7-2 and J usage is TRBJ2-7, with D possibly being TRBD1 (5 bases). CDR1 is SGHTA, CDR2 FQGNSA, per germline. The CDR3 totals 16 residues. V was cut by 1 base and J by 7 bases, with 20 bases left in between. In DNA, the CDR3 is TGTGCCAGCAGCTTAGTCCAGGGTTGGCAGACGGAAGAGCAGTACTTC. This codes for CASSLVQGWQTEEQYF.

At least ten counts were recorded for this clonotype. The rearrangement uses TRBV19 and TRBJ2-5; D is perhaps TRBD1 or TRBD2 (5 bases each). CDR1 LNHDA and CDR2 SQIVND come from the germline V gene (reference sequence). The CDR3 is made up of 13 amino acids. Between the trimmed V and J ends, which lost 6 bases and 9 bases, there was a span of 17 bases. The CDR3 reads CASSNTRGEPQYF. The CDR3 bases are TGTGCCAGTAGCAATACAAGAGGGGAGCCCCAGTACTTC.

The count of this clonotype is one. The CDR3 spells CSVWTGNTEAFF. CDR3 DNA: TGCAGCGTCTGGACAGGGAACACTGAAGCTTTCTTT. The chain uses TRBV29-1 and TRBJ1-1; TRBD1 aligns across 7 bases. CDR3 length equals 12 residues. The V segment lost 6 bases and the J segment 1 base; nucleotides outside the gene matches: 2. Germline CDR1 SQVTM, CDR2 ANQGSEA.

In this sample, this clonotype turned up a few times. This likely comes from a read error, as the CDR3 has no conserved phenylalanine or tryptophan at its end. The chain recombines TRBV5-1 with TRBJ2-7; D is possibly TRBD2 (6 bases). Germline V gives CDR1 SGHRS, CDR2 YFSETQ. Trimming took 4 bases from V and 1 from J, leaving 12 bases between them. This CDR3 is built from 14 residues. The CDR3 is CASSGDSYSYEQYY. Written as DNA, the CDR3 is TGCGCCAGCAGCGGGGACTCGTATTCCTACGAGCAGTACTAC.

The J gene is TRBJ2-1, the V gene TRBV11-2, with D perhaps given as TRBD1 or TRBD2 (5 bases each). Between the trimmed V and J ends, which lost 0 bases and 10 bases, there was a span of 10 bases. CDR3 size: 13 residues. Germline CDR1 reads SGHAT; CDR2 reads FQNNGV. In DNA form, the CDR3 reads TGTGCCAGCAGCTTAGATCGGGGCAGGGAGCAGTTCTTC. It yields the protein CASSLDRGREQFF.